This T cell receptor (beta chain) appears in the sequencing data of a study of cytomegalovirus exposure and HLA in healthy donors. Across the whole study: Around 78 million unique TCRs, all from HLA-typed donors, were included in an early release of the data.

This clone was counted between two and nine times. Antigen specificity is unknown. The PCR was carried out with 60 Vbeta primers and 13 Jbeta primers. This table comes from immunoSEQ multiplex PCR, and its TCRdb copy is limited to in-frame clones, with some not included. The table lists 110,000 to 150,000 clones, approximately 73% of them singletons. Study-wide results and caveats: The study listed about 150 cytomegalovirus-associated TCR beta chains. Solely CMV serostatus was available to characterize immune exposure.

Germline CDR1 is MNHEY and CDR2 is SVGAGI. V was cut by 7 bases and J by 0 bases, with 16 bases left in between. The CDR3 is 15 amino acids. The specimen sequenced was PBMCs. The genes are TRBV6-5 and TRBJ2-7, with TRBD1 as a possible D gene (6 bases). The clonotype comes from a human donor in good health. CDR3 loop: CASTQTGLTSYEQYF. Written as DNA, the CDR3 is TGTGCCAGCACCCAGACAGGTCTTACCTCCTACGAGCAGTACTTC.